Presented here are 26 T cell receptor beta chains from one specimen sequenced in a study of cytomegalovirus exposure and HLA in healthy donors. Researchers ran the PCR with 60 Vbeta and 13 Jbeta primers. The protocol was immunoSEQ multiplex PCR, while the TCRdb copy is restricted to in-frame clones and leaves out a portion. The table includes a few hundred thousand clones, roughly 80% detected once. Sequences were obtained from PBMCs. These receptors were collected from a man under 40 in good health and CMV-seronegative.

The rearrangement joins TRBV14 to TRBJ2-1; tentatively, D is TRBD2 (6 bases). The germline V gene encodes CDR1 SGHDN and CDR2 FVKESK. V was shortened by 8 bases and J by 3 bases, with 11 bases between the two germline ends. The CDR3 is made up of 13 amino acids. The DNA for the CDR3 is TGTGCCAGCGGCGGGGATCGCTACAATGAGCAGTTCTTC. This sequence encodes CASGGDRYNEQFF.

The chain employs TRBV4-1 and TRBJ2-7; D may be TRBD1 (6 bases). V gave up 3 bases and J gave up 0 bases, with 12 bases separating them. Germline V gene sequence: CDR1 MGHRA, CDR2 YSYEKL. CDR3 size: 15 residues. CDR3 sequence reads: CASSQVQGGSYEQYF. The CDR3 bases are TGCGCCAGCAGCCAGGTACAGGGTGGCTCCTACGAGCAGTACTTC.

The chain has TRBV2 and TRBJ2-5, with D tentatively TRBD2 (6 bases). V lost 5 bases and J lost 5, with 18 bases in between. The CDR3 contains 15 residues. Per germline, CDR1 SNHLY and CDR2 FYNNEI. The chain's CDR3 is CASSKRPASVETQYF. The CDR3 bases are TGTGCCAGCAGTAAAAGGCCGGCTAGCGTTGAGACCCAGTACTTC.

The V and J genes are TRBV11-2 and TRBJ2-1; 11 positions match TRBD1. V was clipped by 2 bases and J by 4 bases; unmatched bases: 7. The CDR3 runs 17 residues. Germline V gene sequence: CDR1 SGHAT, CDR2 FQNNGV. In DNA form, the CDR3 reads TGTGCCAGCAGCTTAAACCGGGACAGGGGGATATACAATGAGCAGTTCTTC. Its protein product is CASSLNRDRGIYNEQFF.

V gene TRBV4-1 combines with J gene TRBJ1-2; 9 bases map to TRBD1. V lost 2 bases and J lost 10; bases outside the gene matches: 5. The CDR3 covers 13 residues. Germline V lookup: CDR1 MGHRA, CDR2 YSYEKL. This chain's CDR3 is CASSQPGQGAYTF. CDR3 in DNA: TGCGCCAGCAGCCAACCGGGACAGGGAGCCTACACCTTC.

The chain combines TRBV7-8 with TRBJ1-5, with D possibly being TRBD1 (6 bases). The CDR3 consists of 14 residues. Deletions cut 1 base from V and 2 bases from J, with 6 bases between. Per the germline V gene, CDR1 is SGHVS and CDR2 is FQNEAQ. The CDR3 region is CASSLGQGNQPQHF. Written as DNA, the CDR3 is TGTGCCAGCAGCTTAGGACAGGGCAATCAGCCCCAGCATTTT.

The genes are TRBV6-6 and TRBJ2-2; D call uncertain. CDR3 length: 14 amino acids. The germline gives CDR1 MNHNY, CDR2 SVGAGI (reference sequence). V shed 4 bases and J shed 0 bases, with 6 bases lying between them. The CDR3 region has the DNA TGTGCCAGCAGTTCTGAGACGAACACCGGGGAGCTGTTTTTT. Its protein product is CASSSETNTGELFF.

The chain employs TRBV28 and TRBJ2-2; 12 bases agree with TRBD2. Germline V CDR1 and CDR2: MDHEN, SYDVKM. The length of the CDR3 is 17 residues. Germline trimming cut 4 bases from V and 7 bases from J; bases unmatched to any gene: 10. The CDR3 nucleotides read TGTGCCAGCAGTTCTGAGGAACTAGCGGGGGGCATCGGGGAGCTGTTTTTT. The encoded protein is CASSSEELAGGIGELFF.

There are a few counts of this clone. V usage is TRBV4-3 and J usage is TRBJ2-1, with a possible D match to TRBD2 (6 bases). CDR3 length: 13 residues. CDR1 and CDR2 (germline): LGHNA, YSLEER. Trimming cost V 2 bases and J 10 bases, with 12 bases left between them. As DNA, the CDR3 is TGCGCCAGCAGCCAAAATCTTCTAGCGGAGCAGTTCTTC. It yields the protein CASSQNLLAEQFF.

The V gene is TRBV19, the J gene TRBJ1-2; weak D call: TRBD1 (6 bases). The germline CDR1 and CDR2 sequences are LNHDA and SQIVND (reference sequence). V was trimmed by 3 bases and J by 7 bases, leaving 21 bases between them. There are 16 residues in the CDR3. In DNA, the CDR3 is TGTGCCAGTAGTATGGCGATGGGACATGGGATTGGTGGCTACACCTTC. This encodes CASSMAMGHGIGGYTF.

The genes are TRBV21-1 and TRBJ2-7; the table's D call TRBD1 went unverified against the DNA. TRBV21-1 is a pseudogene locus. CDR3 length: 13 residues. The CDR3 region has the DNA TGTGCCAGCGCCTACAGGGGGGCCTACGAGCAGTACTTC. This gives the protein CASAYRGAYEQYF.

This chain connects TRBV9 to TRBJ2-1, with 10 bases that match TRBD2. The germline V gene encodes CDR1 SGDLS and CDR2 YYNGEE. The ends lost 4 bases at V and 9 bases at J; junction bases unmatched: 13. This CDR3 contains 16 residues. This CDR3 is CASSPAPSGGQSEQFF. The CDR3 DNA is TGTGCCAGCAGCCCCGCCCCTAGCGGGGGTCAGAGTGAGCAGTTCTTC.

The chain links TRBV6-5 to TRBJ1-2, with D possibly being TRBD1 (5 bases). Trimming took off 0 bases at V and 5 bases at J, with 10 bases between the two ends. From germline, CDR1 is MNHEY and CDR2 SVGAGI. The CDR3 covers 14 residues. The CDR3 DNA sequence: TGTGCCAGCAGTTACTCGGGGGGTACTTATGGCTACACCTTC. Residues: CASSYSGGTYGYTF.

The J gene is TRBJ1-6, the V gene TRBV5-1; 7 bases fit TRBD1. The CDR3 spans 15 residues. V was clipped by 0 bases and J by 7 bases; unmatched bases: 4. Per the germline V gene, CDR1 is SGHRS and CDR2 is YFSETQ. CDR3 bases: TGCGCCAGCAGCTTGGCACCAGGGGGAAATTCACCCCTCCACTTT. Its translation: CASSLAPGGNSPLHF.

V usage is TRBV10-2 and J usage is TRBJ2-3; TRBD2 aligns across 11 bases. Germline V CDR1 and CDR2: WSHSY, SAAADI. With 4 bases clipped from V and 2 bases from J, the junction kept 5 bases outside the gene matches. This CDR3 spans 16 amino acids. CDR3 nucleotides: TGCGCCAGCAGTGTCTCACTAGCGGGGGACACAGATACGCAGTATTTT. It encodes CASSVSLAGDTDTQYF.

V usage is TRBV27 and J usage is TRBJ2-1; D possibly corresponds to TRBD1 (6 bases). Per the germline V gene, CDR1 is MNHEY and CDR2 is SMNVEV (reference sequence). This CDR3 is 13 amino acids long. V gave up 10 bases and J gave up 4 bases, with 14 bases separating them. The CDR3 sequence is CATRDMIYNEQFF. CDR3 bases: TGTGCCACCCGGGACATGATATACAATGAGCAGTTCTTC.

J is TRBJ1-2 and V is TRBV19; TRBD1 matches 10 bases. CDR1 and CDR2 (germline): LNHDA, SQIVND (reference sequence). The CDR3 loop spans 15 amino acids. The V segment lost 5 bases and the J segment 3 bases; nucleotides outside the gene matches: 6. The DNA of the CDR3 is TGTGCCAGTAGTCCGGGTGGGACAGGGGACTATGGCTACACCTTC. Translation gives CASSPGGTGDYGYTF.

The CDR3 loop is CAISEWRRVNTEAFF. The CDR3 nucleotides are TGTGCCATCAGTGAGTGGAGGCGGGTGAACACTGAAGCTTTCTTT. This chain links TRBV10-3 with TRBJ1-1, with D uncertain. CDR1 and CDR2 (germline): ENHRY, SYGVKD. This CDR3 is 15 amino acids long. The ends were cut back, 1 base at V and 0 bases at J, with 9 bases in the middle.

The CDR3 region is CASSQAIGLAGVSQETQYF. DNA of the CDR3: TGTGCCAGCAGCCAAGCTATAGGACTAGCGGGGGTAAGCCAAGAGACCCAGTACTTC. The rearrangement uses TRBV4-2 and TRBJ2-5, with 13 nucleotides matching TRBD2. The CDR3 spans 19 residues. Germline CDR1 reads LGHNA; CDR2 reads YNFKEQ. With 1 base clipped from V and 1 base from J, the junction kept 9 bases outside the gene matches.

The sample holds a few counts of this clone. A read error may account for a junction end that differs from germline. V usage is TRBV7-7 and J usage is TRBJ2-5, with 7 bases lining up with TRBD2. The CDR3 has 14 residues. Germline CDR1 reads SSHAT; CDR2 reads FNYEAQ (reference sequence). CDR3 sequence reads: CASSLGTGGETQYF. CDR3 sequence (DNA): TGTGCTAGCAGCTTAGGAACCGGGGGGGAGACCCAGTACTTC.

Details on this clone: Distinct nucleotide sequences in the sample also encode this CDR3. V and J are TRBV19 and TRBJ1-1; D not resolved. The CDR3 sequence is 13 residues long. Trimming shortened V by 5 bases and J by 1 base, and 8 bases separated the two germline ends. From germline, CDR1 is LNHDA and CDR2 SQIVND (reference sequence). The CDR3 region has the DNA TGTGCCAGTAGTCGACAAGGGAACACTGAAGCTTTCTTT. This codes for CASSRQGNTEAFF.

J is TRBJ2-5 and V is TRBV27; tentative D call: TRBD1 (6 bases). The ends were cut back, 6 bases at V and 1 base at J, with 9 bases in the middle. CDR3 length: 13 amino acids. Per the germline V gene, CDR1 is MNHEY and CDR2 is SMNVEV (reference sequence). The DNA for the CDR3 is TGTGCCAGCAGACCGACAGGCCAAGAGACCCAGTACTTC. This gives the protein CASRPTGQETQYF.

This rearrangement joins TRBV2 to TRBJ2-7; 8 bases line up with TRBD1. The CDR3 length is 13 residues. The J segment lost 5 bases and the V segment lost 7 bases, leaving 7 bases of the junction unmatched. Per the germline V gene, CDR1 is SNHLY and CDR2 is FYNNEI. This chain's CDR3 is CASTDRGINEQYF. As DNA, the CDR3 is TGTGCCAGCACCGACAGGGGTATAAACGAGCAGTACTTC.

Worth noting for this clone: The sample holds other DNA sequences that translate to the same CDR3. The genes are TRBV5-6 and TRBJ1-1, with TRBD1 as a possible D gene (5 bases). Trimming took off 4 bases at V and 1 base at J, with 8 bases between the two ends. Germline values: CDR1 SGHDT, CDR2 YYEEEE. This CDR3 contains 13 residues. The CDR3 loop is CASSLTGNTEAFF. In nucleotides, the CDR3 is TGTGCCAGCAGCCTAACAGGGAACACTGAAGCTTTCTTT.

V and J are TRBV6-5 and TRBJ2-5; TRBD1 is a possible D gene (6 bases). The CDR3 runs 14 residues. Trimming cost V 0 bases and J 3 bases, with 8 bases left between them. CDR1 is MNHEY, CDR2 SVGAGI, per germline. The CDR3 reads CASSYSYREETQYF. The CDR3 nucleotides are TGTGCCAGCAGTTACTCTTACAGGGAAGAGACCCAGTACTTC.

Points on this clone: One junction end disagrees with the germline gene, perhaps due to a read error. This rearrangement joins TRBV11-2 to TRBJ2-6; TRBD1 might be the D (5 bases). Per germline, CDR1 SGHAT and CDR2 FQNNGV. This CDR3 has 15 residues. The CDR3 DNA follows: TGTGCCAGCAGCCAGGGTAGCTCTGGGGCCAGCGTCCTGACTTTC. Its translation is CASSQGSSGASVLTF.